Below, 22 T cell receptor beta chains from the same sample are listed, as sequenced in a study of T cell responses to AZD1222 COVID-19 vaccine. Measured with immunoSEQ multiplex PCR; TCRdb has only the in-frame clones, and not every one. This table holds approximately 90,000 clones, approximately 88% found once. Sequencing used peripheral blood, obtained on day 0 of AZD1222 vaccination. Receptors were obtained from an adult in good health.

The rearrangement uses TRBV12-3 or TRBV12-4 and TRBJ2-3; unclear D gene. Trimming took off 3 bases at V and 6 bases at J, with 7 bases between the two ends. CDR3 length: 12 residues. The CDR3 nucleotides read TGTGCCAGCAGTTTCCGTCCGGATACGCAGTATTTT. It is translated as CASSFRPDTQYF.

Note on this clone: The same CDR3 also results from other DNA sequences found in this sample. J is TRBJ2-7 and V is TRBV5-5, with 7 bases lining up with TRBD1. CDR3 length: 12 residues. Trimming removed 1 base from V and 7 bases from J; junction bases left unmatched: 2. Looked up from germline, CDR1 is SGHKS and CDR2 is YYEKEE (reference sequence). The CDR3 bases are TGTGCCAGCAGCTTGACAGGGGAGGAGCAGTACTTC. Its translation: CASSLTGEEQYF.

Here the CDR3 reads CASSFSGKETQYF. As DNA, the CDR3 is TGTGCCAGCAGCTTCTCGGGGAAAGAGACCCAGTACTTC. The chain combines TRBV9 with TRBJ2-5; maybe TRBD2 (5 bases). Deletions cut 4 bases from V and 3 bases from J, with 10 bases between. Germline V CDR1 and CDR2: SGDLS, YYNGEE. The CDR3 length is 13 residues.

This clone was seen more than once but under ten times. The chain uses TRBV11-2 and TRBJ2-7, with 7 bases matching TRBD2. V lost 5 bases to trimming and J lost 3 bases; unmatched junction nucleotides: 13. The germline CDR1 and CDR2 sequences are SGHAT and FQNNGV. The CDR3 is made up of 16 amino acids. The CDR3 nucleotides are TGTGCCAGCAGCCCACTAGCCCGACGGGGGGACTACGAGCAGTACTTC. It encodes CASSPLARRGDYEQYF.

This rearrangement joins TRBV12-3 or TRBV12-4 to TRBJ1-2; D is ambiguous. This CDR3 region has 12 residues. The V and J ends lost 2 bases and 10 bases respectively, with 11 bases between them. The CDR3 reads CASSLRPTSYTF. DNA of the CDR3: TGTGCCAGCAGTTTACGACCGACGTCCTACACCTTC.

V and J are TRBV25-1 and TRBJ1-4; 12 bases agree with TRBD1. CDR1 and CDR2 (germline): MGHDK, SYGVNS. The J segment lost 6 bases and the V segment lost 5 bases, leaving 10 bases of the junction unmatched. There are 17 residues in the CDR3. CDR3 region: CASSLQFGTGGDEKLFF. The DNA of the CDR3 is TGTGCCAGCAGTCTACAATTTGGGACAGGGGGCGATGAAAAACTGTTTTTT.

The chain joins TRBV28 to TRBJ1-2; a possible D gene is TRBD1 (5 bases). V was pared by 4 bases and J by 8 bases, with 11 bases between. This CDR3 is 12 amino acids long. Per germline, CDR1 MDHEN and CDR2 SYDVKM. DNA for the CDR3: TGTGCCAGCAGTTCCGGGGCGCGGGGCTACACCTTC. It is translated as CASSSGARGYTF.

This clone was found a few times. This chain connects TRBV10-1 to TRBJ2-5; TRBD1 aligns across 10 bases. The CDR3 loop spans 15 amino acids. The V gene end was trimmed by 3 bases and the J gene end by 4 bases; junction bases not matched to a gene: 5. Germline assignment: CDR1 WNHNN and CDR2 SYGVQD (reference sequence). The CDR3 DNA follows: TGCGCCAGCAGTGATCCCGGACAGGGGGGAGAGACCCAGTACTTC. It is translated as CASSDPGQGGETQYF.

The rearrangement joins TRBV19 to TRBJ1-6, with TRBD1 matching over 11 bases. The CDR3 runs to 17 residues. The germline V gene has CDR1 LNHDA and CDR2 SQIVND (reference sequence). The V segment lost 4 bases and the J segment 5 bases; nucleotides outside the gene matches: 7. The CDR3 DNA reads TGTGCCAGTAGTACGGGACAGGGGGGATCTAATAATTCACCCCTCCACTTT. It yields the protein CASSTGQGGSNNSPLHF.

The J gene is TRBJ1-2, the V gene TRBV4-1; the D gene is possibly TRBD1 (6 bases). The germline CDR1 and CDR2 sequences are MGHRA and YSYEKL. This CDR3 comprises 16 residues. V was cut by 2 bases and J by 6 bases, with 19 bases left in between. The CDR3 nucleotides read TGCGCCAGCAGCCAATCCCCAGGGGCGCCCGTTGATGGCTACACCTTC. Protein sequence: CASSQSPGAPVDGYTF.

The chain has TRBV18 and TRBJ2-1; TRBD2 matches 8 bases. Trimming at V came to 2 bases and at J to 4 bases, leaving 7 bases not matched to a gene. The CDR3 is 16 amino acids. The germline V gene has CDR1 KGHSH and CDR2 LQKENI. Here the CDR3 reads CASSPSSGGRYNEQFF. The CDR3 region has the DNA TGTGCCAGCTCACCATCAAGCGGGGGACGATACAATGAGCAGTTCTTC. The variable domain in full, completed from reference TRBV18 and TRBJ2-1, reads NAGVMQNPRHLVRRRGQEARLRCSPMKGHSHVYWYRQLPEEGLKFMVYLQKENIIDESGMPKERFSAEFPKEGPSILRIQQVVRGDSAAYFCASSPSSGGRYNEQFFGPGTRLTVL.

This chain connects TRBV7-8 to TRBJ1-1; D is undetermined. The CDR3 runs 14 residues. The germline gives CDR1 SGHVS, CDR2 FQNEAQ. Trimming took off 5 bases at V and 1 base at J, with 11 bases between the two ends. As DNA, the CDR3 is TGTGCCAGCAGCCCCCACCCGGAGAACACTGAAGCTTTCTTT. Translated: CASSPHPENTEAFF.

DNA for the CDR3: TGTGCCTGGAGTCGCGACAGCCATAACTATGGCTACACCTTC. Protein product: CAWSRDSHNYGYTF. The chain uses TRBV30 and TRBJ1-2; D may be TRBD1 (5 bases). Trimming stripped 2 bases from V and 1 base from J, with 11 bases between. CDR3 length: 14 residues. From germline, CDR1 is GTSNPN and CDR2 SVGIG (reference sequence). Drawing the rest from reference TRBV30 and TRBJ1-2, the complete variable domain is SQTIHQWPATLVQPVGSPLSLECTVEGTSNPNLYWYRQAAGRGLQLLFYSVGIGQISSEVPQNLSASRPQDRQFILSSKKLLLSDSGFYLCAWSRDSHNYGYTFGSGTRLTVV.

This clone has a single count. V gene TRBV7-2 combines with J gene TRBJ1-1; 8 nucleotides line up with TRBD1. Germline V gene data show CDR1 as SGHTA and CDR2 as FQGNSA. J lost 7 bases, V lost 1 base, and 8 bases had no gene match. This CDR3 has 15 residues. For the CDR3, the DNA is TGTGCCAGCAGCTTAGGGACAGGGTATCATATTGAAGCTTTCTTT. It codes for CASSLGTGYHIEAFF.

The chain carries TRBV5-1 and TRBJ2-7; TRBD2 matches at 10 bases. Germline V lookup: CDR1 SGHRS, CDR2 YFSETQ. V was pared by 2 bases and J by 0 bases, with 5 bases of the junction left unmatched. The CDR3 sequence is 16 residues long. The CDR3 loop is CASSFGLADHSYEQYF. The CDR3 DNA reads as TGCGCCAGCAGCTTTGGACTAGCGGATCACTCCTACGAGCAGTACTTC.

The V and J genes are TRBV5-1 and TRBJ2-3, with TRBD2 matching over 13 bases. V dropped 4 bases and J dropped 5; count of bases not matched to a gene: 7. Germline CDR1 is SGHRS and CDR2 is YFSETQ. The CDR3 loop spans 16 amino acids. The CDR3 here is CASSTGLAGAVDTQYF. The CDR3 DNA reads TGCGCCAGCAGCACAGGACTAGCGGGGGCGGTAGATACGCAGTATTTT.

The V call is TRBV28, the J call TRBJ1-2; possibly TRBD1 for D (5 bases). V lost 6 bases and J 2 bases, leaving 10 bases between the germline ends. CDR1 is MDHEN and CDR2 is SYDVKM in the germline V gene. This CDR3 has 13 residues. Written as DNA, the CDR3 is TGTGCCAGCAGCCAGGGTCGAAACTATGGCTACACCTTC. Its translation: CASSQGRNYGYTF.

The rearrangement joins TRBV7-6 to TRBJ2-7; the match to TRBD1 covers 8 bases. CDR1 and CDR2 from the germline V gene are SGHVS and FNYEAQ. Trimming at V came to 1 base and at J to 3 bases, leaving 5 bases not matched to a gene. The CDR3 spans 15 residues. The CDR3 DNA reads TGTGCCAGCAGCTTAGGCCCTGGACAGGGCTACGAGCAGTACTTC. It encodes CASSLGPGQGYEQYF.

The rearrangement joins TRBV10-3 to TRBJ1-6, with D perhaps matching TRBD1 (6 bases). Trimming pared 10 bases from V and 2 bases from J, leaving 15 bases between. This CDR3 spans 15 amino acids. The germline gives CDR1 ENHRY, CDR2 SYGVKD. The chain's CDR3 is CATAGGLTYNSPLHF. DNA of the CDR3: TGTGCCACCGCCGGGGGGCTCACCTATAATTCACCCCTCCACTTT.

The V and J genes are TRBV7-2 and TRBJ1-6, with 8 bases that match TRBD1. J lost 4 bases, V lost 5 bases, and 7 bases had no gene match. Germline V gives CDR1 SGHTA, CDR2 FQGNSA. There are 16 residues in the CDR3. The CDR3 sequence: CASSPTDRGYNSPLHF. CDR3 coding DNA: TGTGCCAGCAGCCCGACTGACAGGGGTTATAATTCACCCCTCCACTTT.

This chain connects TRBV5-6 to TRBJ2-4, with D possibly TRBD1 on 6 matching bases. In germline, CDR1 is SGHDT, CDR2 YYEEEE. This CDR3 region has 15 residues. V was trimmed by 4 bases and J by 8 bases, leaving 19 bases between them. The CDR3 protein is CASSRYDRSGDIQYF. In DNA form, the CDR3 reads TGTGCCAGCAGCCGGTACGACAGGAGTGGGGACATTCAGTACTTC.

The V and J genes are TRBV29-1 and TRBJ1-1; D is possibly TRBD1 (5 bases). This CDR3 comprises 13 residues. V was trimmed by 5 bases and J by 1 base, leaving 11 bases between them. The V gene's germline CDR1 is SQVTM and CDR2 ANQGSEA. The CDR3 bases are TGCAGCGTTAAGGGACTCAAGAACACTGAAGCTTTCTTT. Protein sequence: CSVKGLKNTEAFF. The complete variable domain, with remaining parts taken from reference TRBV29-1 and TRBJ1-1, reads SAVISQKPSRDICQRGTSLTIQCQVDSQVTMMFWYRQQPGQSLTLIATANQGSEATYESGFVIDKFPISRPNLTFSTLTVSNMSPEDSSIYLCSVKGLKNTEAFFGQGTRLTVV.